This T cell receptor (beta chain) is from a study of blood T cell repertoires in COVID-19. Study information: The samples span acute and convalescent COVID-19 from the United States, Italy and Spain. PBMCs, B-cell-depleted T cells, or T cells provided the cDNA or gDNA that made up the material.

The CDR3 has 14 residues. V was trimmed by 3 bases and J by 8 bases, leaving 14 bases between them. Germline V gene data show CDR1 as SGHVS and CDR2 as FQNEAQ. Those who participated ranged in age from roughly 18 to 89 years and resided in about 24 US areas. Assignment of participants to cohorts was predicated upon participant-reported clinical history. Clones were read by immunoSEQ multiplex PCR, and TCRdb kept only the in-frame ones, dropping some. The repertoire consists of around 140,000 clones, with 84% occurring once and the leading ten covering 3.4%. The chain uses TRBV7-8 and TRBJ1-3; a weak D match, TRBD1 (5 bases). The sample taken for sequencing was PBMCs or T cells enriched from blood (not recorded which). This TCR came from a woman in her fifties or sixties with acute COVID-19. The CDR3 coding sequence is TGTGCCAGCAGCTTCAGCGGGACCCCGGACACCATATATTTT. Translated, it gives CASSFSGTPDTIYF.